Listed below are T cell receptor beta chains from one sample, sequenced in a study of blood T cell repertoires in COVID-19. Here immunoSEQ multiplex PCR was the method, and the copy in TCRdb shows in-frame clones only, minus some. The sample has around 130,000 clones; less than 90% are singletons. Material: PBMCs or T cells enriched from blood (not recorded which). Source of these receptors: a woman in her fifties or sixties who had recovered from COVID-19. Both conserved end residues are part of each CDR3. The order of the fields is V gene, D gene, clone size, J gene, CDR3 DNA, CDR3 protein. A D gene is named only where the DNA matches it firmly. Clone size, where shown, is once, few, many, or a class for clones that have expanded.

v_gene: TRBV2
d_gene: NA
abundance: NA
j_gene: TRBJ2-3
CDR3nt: TGTGCCAGCAGTGAGTTCCGGTCGGGGACAGATACGCAGTATTTT
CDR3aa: CASSEFRSGTDTQYF

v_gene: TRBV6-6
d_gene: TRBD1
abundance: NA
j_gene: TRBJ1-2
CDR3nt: TGTGCCAGCAGCCGGGACAGGGGGTCCTATGGCTACACCTTC
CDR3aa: CASSRDRGSYGYTF

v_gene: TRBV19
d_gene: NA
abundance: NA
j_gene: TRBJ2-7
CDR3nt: TGTGCCAGTAGTATAGGAAGGCAGGGGAGCGAGCAGTACTTC
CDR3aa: CASSIGRQGSEQYF

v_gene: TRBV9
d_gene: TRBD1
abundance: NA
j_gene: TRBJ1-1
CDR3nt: TGTGCCAGCAGCGCGGGACAGGGTGAAACTGAAGCTTTCTTT
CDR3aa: CASSAGQGETEAFF

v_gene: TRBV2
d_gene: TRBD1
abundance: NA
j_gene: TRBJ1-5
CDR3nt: TGTGCCAGCAACGGACAGGGAAATCAGCCCCAGCATTTT
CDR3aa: CASNGQGNQPQHF

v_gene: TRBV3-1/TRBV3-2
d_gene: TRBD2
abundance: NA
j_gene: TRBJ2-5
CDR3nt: TGTGCCAGCAGCTTATGGTCTAGCGGGGAAGAGACCCAGTACTTC
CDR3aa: CASSLWSSGEETQYF

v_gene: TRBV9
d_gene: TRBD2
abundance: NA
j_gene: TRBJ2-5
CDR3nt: TGTGCCAGCAGCGCTAGCGGGCGGGGACAAGAGACCCAGTACTTC
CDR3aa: CASSASGRGQETQYF

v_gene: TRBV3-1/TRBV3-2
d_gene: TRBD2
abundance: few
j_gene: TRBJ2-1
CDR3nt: TGTGCCAGCAGCCTCGGACTAGCGGGGGGCTACAATGAGCAGTTCTTC
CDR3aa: CASSLGLAGGYNEQFF

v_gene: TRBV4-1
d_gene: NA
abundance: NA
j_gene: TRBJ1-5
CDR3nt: TGCGCCAGCAGCCAAAACAGGGTCAATAGCAATCAGCCCCAGCATTTT
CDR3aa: CASSQNRVNSNQPQHF

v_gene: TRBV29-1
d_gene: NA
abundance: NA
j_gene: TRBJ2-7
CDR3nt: TGCAGCGTTGAAATGGCGGGGTTTGGCGAGCAGTACTTC
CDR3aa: CSVEMAGFGEQYF

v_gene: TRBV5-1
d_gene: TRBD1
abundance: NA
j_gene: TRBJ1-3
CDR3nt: TGCGCCAGCAGCGCCCGGACAGGGGGTGGAAACACCATATATTTT
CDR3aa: CASSARTGGGNTIYF

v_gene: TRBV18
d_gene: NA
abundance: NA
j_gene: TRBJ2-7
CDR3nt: TGTGCCAGCTCTGTCGGGGCCCAGGGGGAGCAGTACTTC
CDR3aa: CASSVGAQGEQYF

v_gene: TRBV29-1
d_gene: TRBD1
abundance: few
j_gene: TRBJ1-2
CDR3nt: TGCAGCGTTGAATCGTCAGGGGGCGGCTACACCTTC
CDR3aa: CSVESSGGGYTF

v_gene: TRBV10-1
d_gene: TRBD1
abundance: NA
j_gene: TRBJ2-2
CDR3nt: TGCGCCAGCAGTGGGGACAGGCCATACACCGGGGAGCTGTTTTTT
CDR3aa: CASSGDRPYTGELFF

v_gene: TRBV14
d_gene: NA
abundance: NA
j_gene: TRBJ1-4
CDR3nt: TGTGCCAGCAGCCTCTACGCAGTCGGGGAAAAACTGTTTTTT
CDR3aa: CASSLYAVGEKLFF

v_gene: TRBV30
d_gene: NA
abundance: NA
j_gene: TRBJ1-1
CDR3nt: TGTGCCTGGAGTAGGAGATTCTCGAACACTGAAGCTTTCTTT
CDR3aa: CAWSRRFSNTEAFF

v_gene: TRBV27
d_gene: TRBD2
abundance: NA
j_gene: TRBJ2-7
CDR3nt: TGTGCCAGCAGTTTCCGGCTAGCGGGGTGGGGCGAGCAGTACTTC
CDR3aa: CASSFRLAGWGEQYF

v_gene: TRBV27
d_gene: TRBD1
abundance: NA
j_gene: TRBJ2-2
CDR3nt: TGTGCCAGCAGTTTATCGGGGTTAGGGACAGCGAACACCGGGGAGCTGTTTTTT
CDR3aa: CASSLSGLGTANTGELFF

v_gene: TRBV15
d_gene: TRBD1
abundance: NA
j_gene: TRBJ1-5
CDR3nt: TGTGCCACCAGCATTGACAGGGGGGGCCAGCCCCAGCATTTT
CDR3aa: CATSIDRGGQPQHF

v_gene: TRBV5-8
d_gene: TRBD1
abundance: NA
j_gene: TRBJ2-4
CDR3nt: TGTGCCAGCAGCTTGGGACAGGGTACGGCCATTCAGTACTTC
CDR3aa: CASSLGQGTAIQYF

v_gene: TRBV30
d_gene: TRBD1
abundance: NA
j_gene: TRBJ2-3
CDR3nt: TGTGCCTGGAGTGTGACAGGGGGTGGTGGCACAGATACGCAGTATTTT
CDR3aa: CAWSVTGGGGTDTQYF

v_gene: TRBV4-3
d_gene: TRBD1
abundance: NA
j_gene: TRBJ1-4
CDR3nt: TGCGCCAGCAGCCAAGCACAGGGGGCCAGAGAAAAACTGTTTTTT
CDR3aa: CASSQAQGAREKLFF

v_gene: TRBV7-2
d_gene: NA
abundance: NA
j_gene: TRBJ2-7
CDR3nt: TGTGCCAGCAGGTGGACTACCTGGGCCTACGAGCAGTACTTC
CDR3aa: CASRWTTWAYEQYF

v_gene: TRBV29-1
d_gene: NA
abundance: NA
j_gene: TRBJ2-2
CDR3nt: TGCAGCGCTCTGACAACGGTTCTTACCGGGGAGCTGTTTTTT
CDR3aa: CSALTTVLTGELFF

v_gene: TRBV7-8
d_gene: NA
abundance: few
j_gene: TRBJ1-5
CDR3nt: TGTGCCAGCAGCTGGACAGAAGGCAATCAGCCCCAGCATTTT
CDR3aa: CASSWTEGNQPQHF

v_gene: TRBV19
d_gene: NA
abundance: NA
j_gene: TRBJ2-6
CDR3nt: TGTGCCAGTAGTCAACCGGAGGGGTGGGCTACATCTGGGGCCAACGTCCTGACTTTC
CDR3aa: CASSQPEGWATSGANVLTF